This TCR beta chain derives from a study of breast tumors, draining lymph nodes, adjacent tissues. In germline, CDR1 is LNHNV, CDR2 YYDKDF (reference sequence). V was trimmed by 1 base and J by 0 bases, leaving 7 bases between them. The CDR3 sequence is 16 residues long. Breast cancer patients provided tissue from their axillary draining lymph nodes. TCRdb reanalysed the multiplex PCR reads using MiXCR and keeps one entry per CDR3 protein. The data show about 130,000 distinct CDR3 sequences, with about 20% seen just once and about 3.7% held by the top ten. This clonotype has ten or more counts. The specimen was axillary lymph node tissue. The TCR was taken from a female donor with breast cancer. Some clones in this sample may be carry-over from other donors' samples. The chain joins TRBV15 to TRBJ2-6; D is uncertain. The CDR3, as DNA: TGTGCCACCAGCAGAGGCCAATACTCTGGGGCCAACGTCCTGACTTTC. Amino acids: CATSRGQYSGANVLTF. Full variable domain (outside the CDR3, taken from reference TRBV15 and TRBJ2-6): DAMVIQNPRYQVTQFGKPVTLSCSQTLNHNVMYWYQQKSSQAPKLLFHYYDKDFNNEADTPDNFQSRRPNTSFCFLDIRSPGLGDTAMYLCATSRGQYSGANVLTFGAGSRLTVL.